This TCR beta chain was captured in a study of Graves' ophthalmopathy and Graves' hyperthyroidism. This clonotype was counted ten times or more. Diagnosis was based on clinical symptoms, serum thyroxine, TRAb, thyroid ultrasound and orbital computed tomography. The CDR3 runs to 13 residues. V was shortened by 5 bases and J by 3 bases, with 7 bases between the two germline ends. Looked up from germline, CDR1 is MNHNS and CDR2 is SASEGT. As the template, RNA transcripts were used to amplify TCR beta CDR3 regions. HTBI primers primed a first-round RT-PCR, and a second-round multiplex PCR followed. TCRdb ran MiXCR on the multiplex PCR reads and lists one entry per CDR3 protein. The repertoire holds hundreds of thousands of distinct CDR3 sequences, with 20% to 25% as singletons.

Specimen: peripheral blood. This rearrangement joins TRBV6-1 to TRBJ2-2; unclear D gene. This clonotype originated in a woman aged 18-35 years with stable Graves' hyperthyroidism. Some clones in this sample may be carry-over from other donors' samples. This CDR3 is CASSTTDTGELFF. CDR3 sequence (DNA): TGTGCCAGCAGTACCACGGACACCGGGGAGCTGTTTTTT.